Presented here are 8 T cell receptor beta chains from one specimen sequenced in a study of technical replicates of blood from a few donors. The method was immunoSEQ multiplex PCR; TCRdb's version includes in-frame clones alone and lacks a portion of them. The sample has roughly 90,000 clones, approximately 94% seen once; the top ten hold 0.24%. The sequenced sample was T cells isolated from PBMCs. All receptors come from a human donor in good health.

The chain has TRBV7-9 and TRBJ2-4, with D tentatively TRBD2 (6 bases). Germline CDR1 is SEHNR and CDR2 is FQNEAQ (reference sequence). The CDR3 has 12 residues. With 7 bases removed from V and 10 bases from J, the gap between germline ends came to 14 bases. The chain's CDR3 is CASTKAGGIQYF. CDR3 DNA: TGTGCCAGCACTAAAGCGGGTGGAATTCAGTACTTC.

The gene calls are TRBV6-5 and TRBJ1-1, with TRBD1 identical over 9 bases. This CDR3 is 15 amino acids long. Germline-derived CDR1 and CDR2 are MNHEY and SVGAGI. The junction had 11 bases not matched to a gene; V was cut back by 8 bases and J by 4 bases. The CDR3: CASAPGQGFSTEAFF. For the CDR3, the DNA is TGTGCCAGCGCACCGGGACAGGGATTTAGCACTGAAGCTTTCTTT.

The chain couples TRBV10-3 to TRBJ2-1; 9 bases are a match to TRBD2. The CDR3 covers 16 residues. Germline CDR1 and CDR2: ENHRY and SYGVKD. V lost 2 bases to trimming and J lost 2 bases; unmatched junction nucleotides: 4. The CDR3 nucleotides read TGTGCCATCAGTGAGGCACAGCGGGGGGCCTACAATGAGCAGTTCTTC. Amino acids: CAISEAQRGAYNEQFF.

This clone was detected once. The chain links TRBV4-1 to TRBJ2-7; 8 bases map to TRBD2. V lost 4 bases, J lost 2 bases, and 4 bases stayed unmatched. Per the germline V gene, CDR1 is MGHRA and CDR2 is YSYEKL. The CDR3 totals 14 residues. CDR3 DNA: TGCGCCAGCAGCCGGTCTAGCGGGCCCTACGAGCAGTACTTC. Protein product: CASSRSSGPYEQYF.

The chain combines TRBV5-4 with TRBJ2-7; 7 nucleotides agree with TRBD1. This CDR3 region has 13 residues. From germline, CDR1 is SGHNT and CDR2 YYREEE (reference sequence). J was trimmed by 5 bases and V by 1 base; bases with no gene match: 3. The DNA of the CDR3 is TGTGCCAGCAGCTTGCAAGGGGGCCACGAGCAGTACTTC. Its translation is CASSLQGGHEQYF.

Here the CDR3 reads CASSLRPPRREIWNEQFF. CDR3 in DNA: TGTGCCAGCAGTTTACGCCCCCCCCGGCGGGAGATCTGGAATGAGCAGTTCTTC. The V and J genes are TRBV27 and TRBJ2-1; 7 positions agree with TRBD2. This CDR3 is built from 18 residues. CDR1 MNHEY and CDR2 SMNVEV come from the germline V gene (reference sequence). J lost 7 bases, V lost 2 bases, and 17 bases had no gene match.

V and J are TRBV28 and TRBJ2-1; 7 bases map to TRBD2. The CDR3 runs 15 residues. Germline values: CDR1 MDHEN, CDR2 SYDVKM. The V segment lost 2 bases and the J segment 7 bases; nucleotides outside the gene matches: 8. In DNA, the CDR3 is TGTGCCAGCAGTTTACTTATTGGCGGGGGTAATGAGCAGTTCTTC. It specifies CASSLLIGGGNEQFF.

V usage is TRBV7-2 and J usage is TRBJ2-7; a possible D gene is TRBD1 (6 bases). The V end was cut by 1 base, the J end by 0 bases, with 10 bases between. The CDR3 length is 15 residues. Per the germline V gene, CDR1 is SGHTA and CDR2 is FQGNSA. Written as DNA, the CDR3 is TGTGCCAGCAGCTTAGTCGGACAGACCTCCTACGAGCAGTACTTC. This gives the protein CASSLVGQTSYEQYF.